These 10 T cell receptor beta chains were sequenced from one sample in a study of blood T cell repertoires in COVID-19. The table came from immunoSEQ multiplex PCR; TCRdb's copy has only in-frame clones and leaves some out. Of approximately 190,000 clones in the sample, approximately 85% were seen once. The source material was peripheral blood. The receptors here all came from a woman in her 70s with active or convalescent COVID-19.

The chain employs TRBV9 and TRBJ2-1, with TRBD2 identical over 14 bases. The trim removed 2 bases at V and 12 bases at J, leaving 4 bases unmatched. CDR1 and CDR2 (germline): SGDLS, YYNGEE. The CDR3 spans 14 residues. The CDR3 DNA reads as TGTGCCAGCAGCGTGGGGACTAGCGGGAGTAGGCAGTTCTTC. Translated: CASSVGTSGSRQFF. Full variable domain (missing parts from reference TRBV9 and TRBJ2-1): DSGVTQTPKHLITATGQRVTLRCSPRSGDLSVYWYQQSLDQGLQFLIQYYNGEERAKGNILERFSAQQFPDLHSELNLSSLELGDSALYFCASSVGTSGSRQFFGPGTRLTVL.

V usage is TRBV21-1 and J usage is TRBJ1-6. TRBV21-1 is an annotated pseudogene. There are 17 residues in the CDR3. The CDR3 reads CASSKVGGEGYDSPLHF. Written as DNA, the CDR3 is TGTGCCAGCAGCAAAGTGGGGGGGGAGGGGTATGATTCACCCCTCCACTTT.

In DNA form, the CDR3 reads TGTGCCAGTAGTAAACCAGGGGCTGGGGCCAACGTCCTGACTTTC. It yields the protein CASSKPGAGANVLTF. The chain has TRBV19 and TRBJ2-6, with a tentative D call TRBD1 (6 bases). Per the germline V gene, CDR1 is LNHDA and CDR2 is SQIVND (reference sequence). The CDR3 contains 15 residues. The V end lost 4 bases, the J end lost 2 bases, and 9 bases lay between the germline ends.

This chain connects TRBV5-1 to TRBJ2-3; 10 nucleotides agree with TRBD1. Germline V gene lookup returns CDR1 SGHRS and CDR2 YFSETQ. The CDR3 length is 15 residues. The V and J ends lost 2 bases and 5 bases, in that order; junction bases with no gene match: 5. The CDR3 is CASSFSGQGLDTQYF. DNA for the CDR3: TGCGCCAGCAGCTTCTCGGGACAGGGGTTAGATACGCAGTATTTT.

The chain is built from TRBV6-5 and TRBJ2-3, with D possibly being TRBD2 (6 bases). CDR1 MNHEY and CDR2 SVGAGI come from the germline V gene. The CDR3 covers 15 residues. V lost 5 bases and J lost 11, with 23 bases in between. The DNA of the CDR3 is TGTGCCAGCAGTCCTAGGGGACTGCCTCCCGGGGTGCAGTATTTT. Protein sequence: CASSPRGLPPGVQYF.

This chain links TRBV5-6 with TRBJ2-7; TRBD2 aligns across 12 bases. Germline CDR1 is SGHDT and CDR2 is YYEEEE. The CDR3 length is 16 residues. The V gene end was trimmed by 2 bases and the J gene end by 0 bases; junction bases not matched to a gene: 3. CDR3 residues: CASSLGLAGSSYEQYF. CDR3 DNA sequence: TGTGCCAGCAGCTTAGGACTAGCGGGGAGCTCCTACGAGCAGTACTTC.

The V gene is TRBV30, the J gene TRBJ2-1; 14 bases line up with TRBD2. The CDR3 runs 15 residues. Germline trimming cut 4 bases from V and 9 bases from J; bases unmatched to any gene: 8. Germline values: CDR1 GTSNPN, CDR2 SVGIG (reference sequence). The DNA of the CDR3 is TGTGCCTGGACACCGACTAGCGGGAGGGCGGGTGAGCAGTTCTTC. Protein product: CAWTPTSGRAGEQFF.

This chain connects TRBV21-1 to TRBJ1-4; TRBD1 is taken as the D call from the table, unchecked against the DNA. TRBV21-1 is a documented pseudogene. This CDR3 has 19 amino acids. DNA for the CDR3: TGTGCCAGCAGCCACCGGGGGCGGCAGGGGGTTTTCACTAATGAAAAACTGTTTTTT. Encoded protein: CASSHRGRQGVFTNEKLFF.

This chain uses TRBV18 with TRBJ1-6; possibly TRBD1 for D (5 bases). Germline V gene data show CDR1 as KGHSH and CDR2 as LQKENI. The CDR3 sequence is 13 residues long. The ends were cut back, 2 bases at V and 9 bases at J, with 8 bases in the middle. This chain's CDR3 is CASSPAGVSPLHF. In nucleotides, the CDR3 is TGTGCCAGCTCACCAGCGGGGGTTTCACCCCTCCACTTT.

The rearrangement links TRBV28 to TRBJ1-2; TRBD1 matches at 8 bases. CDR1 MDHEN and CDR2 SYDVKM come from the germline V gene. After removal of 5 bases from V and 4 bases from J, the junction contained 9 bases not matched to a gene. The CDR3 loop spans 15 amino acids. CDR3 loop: CASSRPPTGVYGYTF. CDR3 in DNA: TGTGCCAGCAGTCGGCCCCCGACAGGGGTCTATGGCTACACCTTC.